The T cell receptor beta chain described here comes from a study of OX40 agonist ivuxolimab in advanced cancers. For the study at large: Ivuxolimab was delivered to patients intravenously every 2 weeks at doses spanning 0.01 to 10 mg/kg.

Using immunoSEQ multiplex PCR, the repertoire was profiled, and TCRdb retains in-frame clones only, with some absent. This table has roughly 49,000 clones, about 88% appearing once. Looked up from germline, CDR1 is SEHNR and CDR2 is FQNEAQ (reference sequence). Trimming took off 1 base at V and 1 base at J, with 12 bases between the two ends. This CDR3 comprises 16 residues. The chain carries TRBV7-9 and TRBJ2-3, with D maybe TRBD1 (5 bases). Here the sequenced sample was CD4+ or CD8+ T cells sorted from blood, taken in a trial of the OX40 agonist ivuxolimab. The receptor was isolated from an adult with an advanced solid tumor such as melanoma, head and neck, liver or kidney cancer. The CDR3 loop is CASSLGDIRGTDTQYF. CDR3 nucleotides: TGTGCCAGCAGCTTAGGGGATATCAGGGGCACAGATACGCAGTATTTT.